A selection of T cell receptor beta chains follows, all from one sample in a study of technical replicates of blood from a few donors. Assay used: immunoSEQ multiplex PCR; TCRdb lists only in-frame clones, some missing. This table holds about 66,000 clones, roughly nine tenths found once. The sequenced sample was T cells isolated from PBMCs. The receptors come from a human donor in good health. CDR3s include the opening cysteine and the closing phenylalanine or tryptophan. Fields, in order: J gene, D gene, clone size, V gene, CDR3 protein, CDR3 DNA. A D gene is named only where the DNA matches it firmly. Clone size is given for some rows only: seen once, a few or many times, or a class if the clone is expanded.

>TRBJ2-3|.|.|TRBV7-9
CASKLRDSTDTQYF
TGTGCCAGCAAACTGAGGGATTCCACAGATACGCAGTATTTT
>TRBJ2-3|TRBD2|.|TRBV5-1
CASSPGSSGRPDTQYF
TGCGCCAGCAGCCCCGGGAGTAGCGGGAGACCAGATACGCAGTATTTT
>TRBJ1-3|.|.|TRBV19
CASSIISLAGNTIYF
TGTGCCAGTAGTATAATTAGCCTGGCGGGAAACACCATATATTTT
>TRBJ1-3|.|.|TRBV6-6
CASSYEGVAGNTIYF
TGTGCCAGCAGTTACGAGGGGGTGGCTGGAAACACCATATATTTT
>TRBJ1-6|.|.|TRBV6-5
CASSLRTDNNSPLHF
TGTGCCAGCAGTCTAAGGACAGACAATAATTCACCCCTCCACTTT
>TRBJ1-4|TRBD1|.|TRBV10-3
CAISDGDSPNEKLFF
TGTGCCATCAGTGACGGGGACAGCCCTAATGAAAAACTGTTTTTT
>TRBJ1-1|.|.|TRBV6-5
CASSYSSSRAEAFF
TGTGCCAGCAGTTACTCTTCAAGCAGGGCTGAGGCTTTCTTT
>TRBJ2-3|.|once|TRBV7-3
CASSLTPPPADTQYF
TGTGCCAGCAGCTTAACGCCCCCCCCAGCAGATACGCAGTATTTT
>TRBJ2-7|TRBD2|.|TRBV7-8
CASSPGLAGSRIYEQYF
TGTGCCAGCAGCCCGGGACTAGCGGGAAGTCGGATCTACGAGCAGTACTTC
>TRBJ2-1|.|.|TRBV21-1
CASSKALGGESYNEQFF
TGTGCCAGCAGCAAAGCGCTGGGGGGAGAGTCCTACAATGAGCAGTTCTTC
>TRBJ1-1|.|once|TRBV25-1
CASSVGGATEAFF
TGTGCCAGCAGTGTAGGAGGGGCCACTGAAGCTTTCTTT
>TRBJ2-7|TRBD2|few|TRBV19
CASSDAREGYEQYF
TGTGCCAGTAGCGACGCTAGGGAGGGCTACGAGCAGTACTTC
>TRBJ2-1|TRBD2|.|TRBV7-2
CASSSGLAGYEQFF
TGTGCCAGCAGCTCGGGACTAGCGGGATATGAGCAGTTCTTC
>TRBJ2-2|TRBD2|.|TRBV5-5
CASSLAGGAGELFF
TGTGCCAGCAGCTTGGCCGGGGGGGCCGGGGAGCTGTTTTTT
>TRBJ1-3|.|.|TRBV6-4
CATAPGQKIHTIYF
TGTGCCACTGCCCCGGGACAAAAGATACACACCATATATTTT
>TRBJ2-1|.|.|TRBV5-1
CASSLSVNEQFF
TGCGCCAGCAGCCTGAGCGTAAATGAGCAGTTCTTC
>TRBJ2-5|TRBD1|.|TRBV9
CASSVLDSGGETQYF
TGTGCCAGCAGCGTCCTGGACTCAGGGGGAGAGACCCAGTACTTC
>TRBJ2-7|.|.|TRBV7-6
CASSLRTESYEQYF
TGTGCCAGCAGCTTACGGACAGAATCCTACGAGCAGTACTTC
>TRBJ2-3|TRBD2|.|TRBV19
CASRLAGEADTQYF
TGTGCCAGTCGACTAGCGGGAGAGGCAGATACGCAGTATTTT
>TRBJ2-4|.|.|TRBV5-1
CASSLVDGAKNIQYF
TGCGCCAGCAGCTTGGTAGATGGGGCAAAAAACATTCAGTACTTC
>TRBJ2-3|TRBD2|.|TRBV4-1
CASSQAGGRAITDTQYF
TGCGCCAGCAGCCAAGCAGGCGGGAGGGCCATAACAGATACGCAGTATTTT
>TRBJ2-1|TRBD2|.|TRBV6-5
CASSSSTSGTYNEQFF
TGTGCCAGCAGTTCCTCGACTAGCGGGACCTACAATGAGCAGTTCTTC
>TRBJ2-1|TRBD1|.|TRBV19
CASSPLDRVDEQFF
TGTGCCAGTAGTCCGCTGGACAGGGTCGATGAGCAGTTCTTC
>TRBJ2-7|.|.|TRBV27
CASSMGRGYEQYF
TGTGCCAGCAGTATGGGCAGGGGCTACGAGCAGTACTTC
>TRBJ1-1|.|.|TRBV28
CASKQGSEAFF
TGTGCCAGCAAACAGGGATCTGAAGCTTTCTTT
>TRBJ2-7|TRBD2|.|TRBV28
CASEPSGYYEQYF
TGTGCCAGCGAGCCTAGCGGCTACTACGAGCAGTACTTC
>TRBJ2-5|TRBD2|.|TRBV6-5
CASRGLAGGQETQYF
TGTGCCAGCAGGGGCCTAGCGGGAGGGCAAGAGACCCAGTACTTC
>TRBJ1-1|TRBD1|.|TRBV5-4
CASSLEGQGAEAFF
TGTGCCAGCAGCTTGGAGGGACAGGGGGCCGAAGCTTTCTTT
>TRBJ1-4|.|.|TRBV2
CASSEIRVDEKLFF
TGTGCCAGCAGTGAAATCAGGGTGGACGAAAAACTGTTTTTT
>TRBJ2-1|.|.|TRBV11-3
CASSLYRDEQFF
TGTGCCAGCAGCTTATATCGGGATGAGCAGTTCTTC
>TRBJ1-2|TRBD1|.|TRBV28
CALGTDYNYGYTF
TGTGCCTTAGGGACAGATTATAACTATGGCTACACCTTC
>TRBJ2-7|.|.|TRBV7-8
CASSTTQGSYEQYF
TGTGCCAGCAGCACCACACAGGGCTCCTACGAGCAGTACTTC
>TRBJ1-2|.|.|TRBV6-5
CASGVRGYYGYTF
TGTGCCAGCGGGGTTCGGGGTTACTATGGCTACACCTTC
>TRBJ2-2|.|.|TRBV11-3
CASSLERGLSKSTGELFF
TGTGCCAGCAGCTTAGAACGAGGACTCTCAAAAAGCACCGGGGAGCTGTTTTTT
>TRBJ2-3|.|.|TRBV19
CASTSGSLTDTQYF
TGTGCCAGTACAAGCGGATCACTCACAGATACGCAGTATTTT
>TRBJ2-3|.|few|TRBV12-5
CASGPKGTPTDTQYF
TGTGCTAGTGGACCCAAGGGGACTCCCACAGATACGCAGTATTTT
>TRBJ1-1|.|.|TRBV13
CASSSGMLNTEAFF
TGTGCCAGCAGCTCCGGGATGTTGAACACTGAAGCTTTCTTT
>TRBJ2-7|TRBD2|.|TRBV27
CASSSRLAGGYEQYF
TGTGCCAGCAGTTCCCGACTAGCGGGAGGATACGAGCAGTACTTC
>TRBJ2-2|TRBD2|.|TRBV2
CASTFIFLRVETSGRAVTGELFF
TGTGCCAGCACTTTTATCTTTCTTCGGGTTGAGACTAGCGGGAGGGCCGTCACCGGGGAGCTGTTTTTT
>TRBJ2-5|.|.|TRBV7-9
CASSWGHDQETQYF
TGTGCCAGCAGCTGGGGACACGACCAAGAGACCCAGTACTTC
>TRBJ2-3|TRBD1|.|TRBV4-1
CASSQEGGAPDTQYF
TGCGCCAGCAGCCAAGAAGGGGGCGCCCCAGATACGCAGTATTTT
>TRBJ2-2|.|.|TRBV4-1
CASSQITSRTGELFF
TGCGCCAGCAGCCAAATAACTAGCAGGACCGGGGAGCTGTTTTTT
>TRBJ2-5|.|.|TRBV28
CASRPLTDSSSYQETQYF
TGTGCCAGCAGGCCCCTGACCGATTCGTCTAGTTACCAAGAGACCCAGTACTTC
>TRBJ2-5|.|.|TRBV4-1
CASSQDLLLQVTQYF
TGCGCCAGCAGCCAAGATCTTCTACTCCAGGTTACTCAGTACTTC
>TRBJ2-2|TRBD2|.|TRBV7-3
CASSSSGSNTGELFF
TGTGCCAGCAGCTCTAGCGGGTCGAACACCGGGGAGCTGTTTTTT
>TRBJ1-2|.|once|TRBV28
CASSFVTGLDINYGYTF
TGTGCCAGCAGTTTTGTGACAGGCCTGGATATTAACTATGGCTACACCTTC
>TRBJ2-3|.|.|TRBV7-3
CASSPMGGSTDTQYF
TGTGCCAGCAGCCCCATGGGGGGTAGCACAGATACGCAGTATTTT
>TRBJ2-5|.|.|TRBV4-2
CASSQDAGGGSHQETQYF
TGTGCCAGCAGCCAAGATGCCGGGGGCGGGAGTCACCAAGAGACCCAGTACTTC
>TRBJ2-5|.|.|TRBV28
CASTLGGVGTQYF
TGTGCCAGCACCCTAGGGGGGGTCGGGACCCAGTACTTC
>TRBJ2-1|TRBD2|.|TRBV4-1
CASSQDIASGSWNEQFF
TGCGCCAGCAGCCAAGATATCGCTAGCGGGAGCTGGAATGAGCAGTTCTTC
>TRBJ2-2|TRBD2|.|TRBV10-3
CAISESASGRFIWNGELFF
TGTGCCATCAGTGAGTCGGCTAGCGGGAGGTTTATATGGAACGGGGAGCTGTTTTTT
>TRBJ2-3|TRBD2|.|TRBV19
CASSLVAGVSDTQYF
TGTGCCAGTAGTCTTGTGGCGGGAGTGTCAGATACGCAGTATTTT
>TRBJ1-1|.|.|TRBV2
CASSSDGQNTEAFF
TGTGCCAGCAGCAGTGACGGACAGAACACTGAAGCTTTCTTT
>TRBJ1-2|.|.|TRBV11-3
CASSLRDFDYGYTF
TGTGCCAGCAGCTTGAGGGACTTTGACTATGGCTACACCTTC
>TRBJ1-5|TRBD1|.|TRBV28
CASSSQGVYSNQPQHF
TGTGCCAGCAGTTCACAGGGGGTTTATAGCAATCAGCCCCAGCATTTT
>TRBJ1-1|.|.|TRBV29-1
CSVGNQDGGIGRAFF
TGCAGCGTTGGAAACCAAGACGGCGGGATTGGACGGGCTTTCTTT
>TRBJ2-3|.|.|TRBV7-9
CASSLQGSFSTDTQYF
TGTGCCAGCAGCCTGCAGGGGTCGTTTAGCACAGATACGCAGTATTTT